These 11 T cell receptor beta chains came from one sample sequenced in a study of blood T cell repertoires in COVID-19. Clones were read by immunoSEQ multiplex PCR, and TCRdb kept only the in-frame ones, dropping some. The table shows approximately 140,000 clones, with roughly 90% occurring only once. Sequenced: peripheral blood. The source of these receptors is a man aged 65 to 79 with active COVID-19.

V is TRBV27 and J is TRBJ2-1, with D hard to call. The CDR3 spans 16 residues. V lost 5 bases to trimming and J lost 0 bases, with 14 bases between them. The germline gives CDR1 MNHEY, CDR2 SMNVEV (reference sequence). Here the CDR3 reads CASSPRSRGSYNEQFF. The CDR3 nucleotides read TGTGCCAGCAGTCCCCGATCTAGAGGCTCCTACAATGAGCAGTTCTTC.

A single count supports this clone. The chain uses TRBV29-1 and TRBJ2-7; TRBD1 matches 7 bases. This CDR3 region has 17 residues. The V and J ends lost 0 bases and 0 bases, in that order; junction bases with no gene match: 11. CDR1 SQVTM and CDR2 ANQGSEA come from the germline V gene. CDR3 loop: CSVEDPSSTGSSYEQYF. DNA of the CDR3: TGCAGCGTTGAAGATCCCTCCTCGACAGGGAGCTCCTACGAGCAGTACTTC.

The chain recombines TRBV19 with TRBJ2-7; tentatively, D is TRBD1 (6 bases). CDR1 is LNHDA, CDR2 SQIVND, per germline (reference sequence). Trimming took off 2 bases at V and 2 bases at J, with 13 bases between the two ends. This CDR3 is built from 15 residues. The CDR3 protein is CASSINLGTTYEQYF. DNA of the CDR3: TGTGCCAGTAGTATAAACCTTGGGACAACCTACGAGCAGTACTTC.

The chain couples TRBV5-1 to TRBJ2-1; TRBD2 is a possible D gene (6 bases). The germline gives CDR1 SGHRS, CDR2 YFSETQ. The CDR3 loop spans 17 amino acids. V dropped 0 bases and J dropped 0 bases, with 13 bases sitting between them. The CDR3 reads CASSLEPAGSSYNEQFF. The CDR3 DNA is TGCGCCAGCAGCTTGGAGCCAGCGGGTAGCTCCTACAATGAGCAGTTCTTC. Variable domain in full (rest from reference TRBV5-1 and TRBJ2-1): KAGVTQTPRYLIKTRGQQVTLSCSPISGHRSVSWYQQTPGQGLQFLFEYFSETQRNKGNFPGRFSGRQFSNSRSEMNVSTLELGDSALYLCASSLEPAGSSYNEQFFGPGTRLTVL.

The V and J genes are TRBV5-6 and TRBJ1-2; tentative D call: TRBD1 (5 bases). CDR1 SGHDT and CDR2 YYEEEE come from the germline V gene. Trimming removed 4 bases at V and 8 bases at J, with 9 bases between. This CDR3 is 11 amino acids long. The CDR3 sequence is CASSLQGGYTF. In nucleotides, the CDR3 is TGTGCCAGCAGCCTCCAGGGCGGCTACACCTTC.

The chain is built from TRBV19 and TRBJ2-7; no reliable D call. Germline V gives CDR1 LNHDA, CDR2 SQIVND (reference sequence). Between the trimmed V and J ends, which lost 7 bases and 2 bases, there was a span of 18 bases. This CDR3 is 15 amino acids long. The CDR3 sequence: CASTPSRSPTYEQYF. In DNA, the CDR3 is TGTGCCAGTACCCCTTCCCGAAGCCCGACCTACGAGCAGTACTTC. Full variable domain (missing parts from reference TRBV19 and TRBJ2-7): DGGITQSPKYLFRKEGQNVTLSCEQNLNHDAMYWYRQDPGQGLRLIYYSQIVNDFQKGDIAEGYSVSREKKESFPLTVTSAQKNPTAFYLCASTPSRSPTYEQYFGPGTRLTVT.

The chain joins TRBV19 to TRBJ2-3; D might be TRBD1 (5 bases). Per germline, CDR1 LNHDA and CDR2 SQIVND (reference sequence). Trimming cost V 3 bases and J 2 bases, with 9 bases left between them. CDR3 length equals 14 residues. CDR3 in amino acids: CASSIDRDTDTQYF. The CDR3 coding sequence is TGTGCCAGTAGTATCGACAGAGACACAGATACGCAGTATTTT.

CDR3 loop: CASSASRDSTYEQYF. The CDR3 DNA sequence: TGTGCCAGCAGTGCCAGCCGGGACTCTACCTACGAGCAGTACTTC. The chain recombines TRBV27 with TRBJ2-7; D is possibly TRBD2 (6 bases). Germline V gene lookup returns CDR1 MNHEY and CDR2 SMNVEV (reference sequence). The CDR3 spans 15 residues. The V and J ends lost 5 bases and 2 bases respectively, with 16 bases between them.

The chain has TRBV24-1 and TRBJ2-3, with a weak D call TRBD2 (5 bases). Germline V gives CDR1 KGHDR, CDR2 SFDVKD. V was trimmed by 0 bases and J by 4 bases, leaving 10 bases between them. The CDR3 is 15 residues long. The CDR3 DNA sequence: TGTGCCACCAGTGATTTGGGGAGTAACGCAGATACGCAGTATTTT. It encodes CATSDLGSNADTQYF.

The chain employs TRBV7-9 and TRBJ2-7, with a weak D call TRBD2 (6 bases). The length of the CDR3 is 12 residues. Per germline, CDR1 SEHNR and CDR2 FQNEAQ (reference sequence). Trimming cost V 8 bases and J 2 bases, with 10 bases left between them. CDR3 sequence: CASSREAYEQYF. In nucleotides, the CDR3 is TGTGCCAGCTCGAGGGAGGCCTACGAGCAGTACTTC.

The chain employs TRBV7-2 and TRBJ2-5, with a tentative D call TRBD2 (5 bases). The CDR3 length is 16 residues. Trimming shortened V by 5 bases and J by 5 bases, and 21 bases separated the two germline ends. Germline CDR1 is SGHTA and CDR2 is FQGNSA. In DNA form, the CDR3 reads TGTGCCAGCAGCCCGCCGGGGAGTATTCTAGGGGAGACCCAGTACTTC. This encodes CASSPPGSILGETQYF.